This TCR beta chain was recovered during a study of blood T cell repertoires in COVID-19. Study-wide context: Samples taken during acute and convalescent COVID-19 were collected in the United States, Italy and Spain. T cells, B-cell-depleted T cells, or PBMCs provided the cDNA or gDNA that served as material.

Profiling relied on immunoSEQ multiplex PCR, and the TCRdb table lists in-frame clones only, not all of them. Among a few hundred thousand clones listed, around 83% were seen once. Sequencing used peripheral blood. This TCR was recovered from a middle-aged man with active or convalescent COVID-19.

CDR3 nucleotide sequence: TGTGCCAGCAGTTTCACCGTCGGGCGGGGACCTTCCTACGAGCAGTACTTC. Encoded protein: CASSFTVGRGPSYEQYF. This rearrangement joins TRBV28 to TRBJ2-7; maybe TRBD2 (6 bases). The germline V gene encodes CDR1 MDHEN and CDR2 SYDVKM. The CDR3 is 17 amino acids. The germline V and J ends were trimmed by 3 bases and 1 base, with 19 bases remaining between them. The full variable domain, in which reference TRBV28 and TRBJ2-7 provide the parts outside the CDR3, is DVKVTQSSRYLVKRTGEKVFLECVQDMDHENMFWYRQDPGLGLRLIYFSYDVKMKEKGDIPEGYSVSREKKERFSLILESASTNQTSMYLCASSFTVGRGPSYEQYFGPGTRLTVT.